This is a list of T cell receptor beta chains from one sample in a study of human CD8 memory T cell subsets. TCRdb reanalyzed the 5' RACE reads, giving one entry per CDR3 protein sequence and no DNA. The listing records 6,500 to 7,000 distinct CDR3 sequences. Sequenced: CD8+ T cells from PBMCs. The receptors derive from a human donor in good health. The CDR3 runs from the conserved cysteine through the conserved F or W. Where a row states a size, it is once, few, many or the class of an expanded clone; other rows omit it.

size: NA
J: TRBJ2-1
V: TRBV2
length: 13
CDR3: CASGGTGYNEQFF

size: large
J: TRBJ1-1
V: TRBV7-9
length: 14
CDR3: CASSKVEEDTEAFF

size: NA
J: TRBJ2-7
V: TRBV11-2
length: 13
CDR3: CASSLEADYEQYF

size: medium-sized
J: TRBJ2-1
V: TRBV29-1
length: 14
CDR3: CSVGGTSGSNEQFF

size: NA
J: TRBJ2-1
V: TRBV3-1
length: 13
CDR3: CASSSENINEQFF

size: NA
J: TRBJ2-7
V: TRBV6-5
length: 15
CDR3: CASSYSLESSYEQYF

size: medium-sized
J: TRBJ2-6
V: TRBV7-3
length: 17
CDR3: CASSPHSTGNGANVLTF

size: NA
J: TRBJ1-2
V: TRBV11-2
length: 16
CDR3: CASSLGQGVWYYGYTF

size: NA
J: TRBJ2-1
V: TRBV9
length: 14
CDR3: CASSSRGLLNEQFF

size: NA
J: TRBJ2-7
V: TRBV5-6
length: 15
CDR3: CASSLHLTVAYEQYF

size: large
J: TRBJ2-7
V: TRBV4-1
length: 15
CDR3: CASSQDRGSLYEQYF

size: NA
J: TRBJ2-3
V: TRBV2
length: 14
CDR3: CASSEGYYTDTQYF

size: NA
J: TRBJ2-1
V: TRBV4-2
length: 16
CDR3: CASSQERGGAGDEQFF

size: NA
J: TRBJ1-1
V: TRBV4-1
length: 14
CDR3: CASSPGRLNTEAFF

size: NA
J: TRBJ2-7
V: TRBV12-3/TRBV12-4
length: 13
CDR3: CASSLSASYEQYF

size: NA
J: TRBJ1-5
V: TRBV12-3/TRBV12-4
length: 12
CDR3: CASKLGNQPQHF

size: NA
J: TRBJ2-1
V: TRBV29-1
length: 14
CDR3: CSASDGQGSNEQFF

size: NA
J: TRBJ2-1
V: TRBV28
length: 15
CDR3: CASSPRAVLNNEQFF

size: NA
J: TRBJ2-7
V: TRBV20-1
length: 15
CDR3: CSALNRDSISYEQYF

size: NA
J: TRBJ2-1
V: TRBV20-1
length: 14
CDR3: CSARDRDQPNEQFF

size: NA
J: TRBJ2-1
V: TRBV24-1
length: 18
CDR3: CATSDRLAGGGSYNEQFF

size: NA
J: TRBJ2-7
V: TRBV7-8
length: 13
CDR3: CASSPGLTYEQYF

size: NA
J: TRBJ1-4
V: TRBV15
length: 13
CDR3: CATSDATNEKLFF

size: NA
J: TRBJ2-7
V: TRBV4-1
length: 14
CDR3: CASSLGLSASLVYF

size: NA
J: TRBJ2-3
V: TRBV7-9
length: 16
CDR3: CASSGRAGASTDTQYF

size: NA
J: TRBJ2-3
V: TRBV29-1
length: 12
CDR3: CSGMGLAELQYF

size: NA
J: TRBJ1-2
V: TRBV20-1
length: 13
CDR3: CSAAGGADYGYTF

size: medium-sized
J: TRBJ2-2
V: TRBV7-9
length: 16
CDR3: CASSPKGTGGFGELFF

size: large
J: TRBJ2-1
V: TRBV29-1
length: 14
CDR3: CSVVGDYPLNEQFF

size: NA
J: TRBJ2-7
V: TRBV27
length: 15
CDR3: CASSSMSGTLGEQYF

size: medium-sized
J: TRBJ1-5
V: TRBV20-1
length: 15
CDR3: CSAREAGRDNQPQHF

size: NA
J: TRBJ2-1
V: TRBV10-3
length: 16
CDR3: CAISDPPSGADNEQFF

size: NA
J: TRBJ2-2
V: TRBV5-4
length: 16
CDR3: CASSLLAGGPSGELFF

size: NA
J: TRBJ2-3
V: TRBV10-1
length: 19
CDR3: CASSGPPGLAGVSADTQYF

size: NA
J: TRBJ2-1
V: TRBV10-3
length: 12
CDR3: CAIGVQGLEQFF

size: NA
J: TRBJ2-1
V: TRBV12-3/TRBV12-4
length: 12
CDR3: CASSPTSNEQFF

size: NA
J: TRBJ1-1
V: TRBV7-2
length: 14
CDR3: CASRFWGGNTEAFF

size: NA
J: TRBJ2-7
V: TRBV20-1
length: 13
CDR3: CSARLGTTYEQYF

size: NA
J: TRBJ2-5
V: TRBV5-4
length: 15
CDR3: CASSLELGLQETQYF

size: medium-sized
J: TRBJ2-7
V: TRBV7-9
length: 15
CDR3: CASSLAWTSGYEQYF

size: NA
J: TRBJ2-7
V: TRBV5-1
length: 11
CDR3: CASNLGYEQYF

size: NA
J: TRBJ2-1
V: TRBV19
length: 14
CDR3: CASSRLADYNEQFF

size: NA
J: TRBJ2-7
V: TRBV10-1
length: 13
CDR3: CASSELGEGEQYF